The rows below give T cell receptor beta chains drawn from one sample of a study of cytomegalovirus exposure and HLA in healthy donors. Data came from immunoSEQ multiplex PCR; TCRdb stores just in-frame clones and leaves some out. The repertoire holds 150,000 to 200,000 clones, with roughly 80% as singletons. Sequenced material: PBMCs. These receptors came from a man over 45 in good health and CMV-seronegative. Both conserved end residues are part of each CDR3. The order of the fields is V gene, D gene, CDR3 length, clone size, J gene, CDR3 protein, CDR3 DNA. D genes are given only for firm matches. Clone size, where shown, is once, few, many, or a class for clones that have expanded.

TRBV7-9,-,16,once,TRBJ1-5,CSSSSGSAYMDQPQHF,TGTTCCAGCAGCTCAGGGTCCGCCTATATGGATCAGCCCCAGCATTTT
TRBV2,-,14,-,TRBJ1-2,CASSEGVESKGYTF,TGTGCCAGCAGTGAAGGAGTTGAGTCCAAGGGCTACACCTTC
TRBV4-1,TRBD1,15,-,TRBJ2-7,CASSLAGTDSYEQYF,TGCGCCAGCAGCCTTGCCGGGACAGACTCTTACGAGCAGTACTTC
TRBV7-9,TRBD2,17,-,TRBJ2-2,CASSLSGAARNTGELFF,TGTGCCAGCAGCTTAAGCGGGGCGGCAAGAAACACCGGGGAGCTGTTTTTT
TRBV27,TRBD1,14,-,TRBJ2-1,CASSDRVFYNEQFF,TGTGCCAGCAGCGACAGGGTGTTTTACAATGAGCAGTTCTTC
TRBV7-2,-,16,-,TRBJ2-2,CASSLGIFIGTGELFF,TGTGCCAGCAGCCTCGGGATTTTTATCGGCACCGGGGAGCTGTTTTTT
TRBV5-6,-,12,-,TRBJ2-1,CASSVSIHEQFF,TGTGCCAGCAGCGTTAGTATTCATGAGCAGTTCTTC
TRBV5-4,-,14,-,TRBJ2-7,CASSPRADSYEQYF,TGTGCCAGCAGCCCCAGGGCAGATTCCTACGAGCAGTACTTC
TRBV10-3,-,12,-,TRBJ1-2,CAISEEVYGYTF,TGTGCCATCAGTGAGGAGGTGTATGGCTACACCTTC
TRBV5-6,-,15,few,TRBJ1-4,CASSFQGRIGEKLFF,TGTGCCAGCAGCTTTCAGGGGCGTATTGGTGAAAAACTGTTTTTT
TRBV5-4,TRBD1,15,-,TRBJ1-4,CASSLVDRGHEKLFF,TGTGCCAGCAGCTTGGTAGACAGGGGCCATGAAAAACTGTTTTTT
TRBV4-1,-,14,-,TRBJ2-7,CASSQAGQPREQYF,TGCGCCAGCAGCCAAGCCGGACAGCCTAGGGAGCAGTACTTC